A selection of T cell receptor beta chains follows, all from one sample in a study of cytomegalovirus exposure and HLA in healthy donors. The data were produced by immunoSEQ multiplex PCR, yet TCRdb's version contains in-frame clones alone and is incomplete. The sample lists roughly 180,000 clones, 75% to 80% occurring once. The sequenced sample consisted of PBMCs. Receptors were obtained from a man aged 50-60 years in good health and CMV-seropositive. Both conserved end residues are part of each CDR3. Each record gives: V gene, clone size, D gene, J gene, CDR3 protein, CDR3 DNA. A D gene is named only where the DNA matches it firmly. The size of a clone is reported for some rows only, either as once, few or many, or as a class for expanded clones.

>TRBV5-1|-|-|TRBJ2-1
CASSLAPGSNEQFF
TGCGCCAGCAGCTTGGCCCCAGGTTCCAATGAGCAGTTCTTC
>TRBV14|-|-|TRBJ2-3
CASSLATDTQYF
TGTGCCAGCAGCCTAGCCACAGATACGCAGTATTTT
>TRBV28|-|-|TRBJ1-6
CASTRGGGAYNSPLHF
TGTGCCAGCACTCGGGGGGGCGGCGCCTATAATTCACCCCTCCACTTT
>TRBV6-4|few|TRBD1|TRBJ2-6
CASSESGQGVSGANVLTF
TGTGCCAGCAGTGAATCGGGACAGGGGGTATCTGGGGCCAACGTCCTGACTTTC
>TRBV18|-|TRBD1|TRBJ1-2
CASSPGPKWRQGNPPSYTF
TGTGCCAGCTCACCAGGACCGAAATGGAGACAGGGAAATCCCCCCAGCTACACCTTC
>TRBV2|-|-|TRBJ2-7
CASSVWRGPYEQYF
TGTGCCAGCAGTGTTTGGCGGGGGCCCTACGAGCAGTACTTC
>TRBV5-1|-|TRBD2|TRBJ2-5
CASSFSPGGIQETQYF
TGCGCCAGCAGCTTTAGTCCGGGGGGTATCCAAGAGACCCAGTACTTC
>TRBV14|-|-|TRBJ2-1
CASSQEALASNEQFF
TGTGCCAGCAGCCAAGAAGCGCTAGCTTCAAATGAGCAGTTCTTC
>TRBV5-5|once|TRBD2|TRBJ2-5
CASSLGLAGGGYQETQYF
TGTGCCAGCAGCTTGGGGCTAGCGGGGGGTGGGTACCAAGAGACCCAGTACTTC
>TRBV27|-|-|TRBJ2-7
CASSPSSYEQYF
TGTGCCAGCAGCCCTAGCTCCTACGAGCAGTACTTC
>TRBV7-8|-|-|TRBJ1-4
CASSLQQGLNEKLFF
TGTGCCAGCAGCTTACAGCAGGGCCTAAATGAAAAACTGTTTTTT
>TRBV30|few|-|TRBJ1-3
CACRDIGNTIYF
TGTGCCTGCCGGGACATAGGAAACACCATATATTTT